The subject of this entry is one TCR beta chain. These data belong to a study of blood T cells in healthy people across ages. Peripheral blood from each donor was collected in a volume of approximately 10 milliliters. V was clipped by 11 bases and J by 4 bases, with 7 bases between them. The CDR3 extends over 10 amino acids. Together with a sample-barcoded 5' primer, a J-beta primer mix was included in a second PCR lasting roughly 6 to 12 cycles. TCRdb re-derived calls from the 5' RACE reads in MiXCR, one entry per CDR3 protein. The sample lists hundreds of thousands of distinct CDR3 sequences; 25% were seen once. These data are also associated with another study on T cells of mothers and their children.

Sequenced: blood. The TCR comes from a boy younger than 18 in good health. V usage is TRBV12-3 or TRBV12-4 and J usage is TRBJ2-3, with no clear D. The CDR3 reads CAQIADTQYF. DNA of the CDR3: TGTGCCCAGATCGCAGATACGCAGTATTTT.